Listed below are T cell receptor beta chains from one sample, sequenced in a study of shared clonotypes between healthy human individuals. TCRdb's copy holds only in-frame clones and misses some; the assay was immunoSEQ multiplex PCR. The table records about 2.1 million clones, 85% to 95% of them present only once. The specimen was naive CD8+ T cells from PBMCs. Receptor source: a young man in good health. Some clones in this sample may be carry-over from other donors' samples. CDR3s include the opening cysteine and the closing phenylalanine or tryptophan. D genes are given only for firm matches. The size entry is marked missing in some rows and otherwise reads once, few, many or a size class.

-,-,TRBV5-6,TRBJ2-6,CASSLGRAGANVLTF,TGTGCCAGCAGCTTGGGCAGGGCTGGGGCCAACGTCCTGACTTTC
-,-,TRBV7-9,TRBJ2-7,CASSRGPTYEQYF,TGTGCCAGCAGCAGGGGACCTACCTACGAGCAGTACTTC
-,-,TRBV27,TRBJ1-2,CASSPIGINYGYTF,TGTGCCAGCAGTCCTATAGGGATTAACTATGGCTACACCTTC
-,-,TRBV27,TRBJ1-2,CASSANGGVYGYTF,TGTGCCAGCAGTGCCAATGGGGGGGTGTATGGCTACACCTTC
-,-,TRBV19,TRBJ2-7,CASSAGADEQYF,TGTGCCAGTAGTGCGGGGGCCGACGAGCAGTACTTC
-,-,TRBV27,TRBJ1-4,CASSLSGLEKLFF,TGTGCCAGCAGTTTATCGGGCCTCGAAAAACTGTTTTTT
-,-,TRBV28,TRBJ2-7,CASSSSGEQYF,TGTGCCAGCAGTTCCAGCGGCGAGCAGTACTTC
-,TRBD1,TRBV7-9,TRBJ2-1,CASSSRQGGDNEQFF,TGTGCCAGCAGCTCTAGACAGGGTGGGGACAATGAGCAGTTCTTC
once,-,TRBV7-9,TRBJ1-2,CASSAAPQPEFYGYTF,TGTGCCAGCAGCGCGGCCCCGCAGCCGGAATTCTATGGCTACACCTTC
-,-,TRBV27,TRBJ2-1,CASSSHGTYNEQFF,TGTGCCAGCAGTTCCCACGGTACCTACAATGAGCAGTTCTTC
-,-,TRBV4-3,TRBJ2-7,CASSQDWQGPYEQYF,TGCGCCAGCAGCCAAGATTGGCAGGGACCCTACGAGCAGTACTTC
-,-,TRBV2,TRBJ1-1,CASRSNRDGPSEAFF,TGTGCCAGCAGATCAAACCGGGACGGACCTAGTGAAGCTTTCTTT
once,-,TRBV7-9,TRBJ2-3,CASSPRWGPDTQYF,TGTGCCAGCAGCCCTCGCTGGGGACCAGATACGCAGTATTTT
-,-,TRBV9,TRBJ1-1,CASSVGANTEAFF,TGTGCCAGCAGCGTCGGGGCAAACACTGAAGCTTTCTTT
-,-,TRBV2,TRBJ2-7,CASSPGYTYEQYF,TGTGCCAGCAGTCCGGGTTACACCTACGAGCAGTACTTC
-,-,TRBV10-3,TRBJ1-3,CAIRSRQEAYSGNTIYF,TGTGCCATCAGATCAAGACAGGAAGCGTACTCTGGAAACACCATATATTTT
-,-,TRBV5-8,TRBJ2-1,CASSLVLSLYEQFF,TGTGCCAGCAGCTTGGTACTTAGCCTCTATGAGCAGTTCTTC
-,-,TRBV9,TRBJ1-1,CASSGGPGQNTEAFF,TGTGCCAGCAGCGGGGGTCCAGGGCAGAACACTGAAGCTTTCTTT
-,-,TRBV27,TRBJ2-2,CASSLLQKPAITGELFF,TGTGCCAGCAGCCTTCTGCAAAAGCCCGCGATAACCGGGGAGCTGTTTTTT
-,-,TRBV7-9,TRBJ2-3,CASFTRDGSTDTQYF,TGTGCCAGCTTTACCCGGGACGGCAGCACAGATACGCAGTATTTT
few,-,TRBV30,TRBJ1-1,CAWSSFSPGDAFF,TGTGCCTGGAGTTCCTTTAGTCCGGGGGATGCTTTCTTT
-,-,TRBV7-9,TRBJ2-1,CASSLRRGDEQFF,TGTGCCAGCAGCTTACGGAGGGGGGATGAGCAGTTCTTC
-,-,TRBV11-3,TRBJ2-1,CASSSGEPEQFF,TGTGCCAGCAGCTCCGGAGAGCCTGAGCAGTTCTTC
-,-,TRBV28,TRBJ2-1,CASSPDSPYNEQFF,TGTGCCAGCAGTCCAGACAGCCCCTACAATGAGCAGTTCTTC
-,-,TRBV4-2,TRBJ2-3,CASSQDFGADTQYF,TGTGCCAGCAGCCAAGATTTCGGGGCAGATACGCAGTATTTT
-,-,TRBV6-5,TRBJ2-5,CASSPSAIETQYF,TGTGCCAGCAGTCCCTCGGCCATCGAGACCCAGTACTTC
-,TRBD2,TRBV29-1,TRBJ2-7,CSVRPGGREIEQYF,TGCAGCGTTAGGCCCGGAGGGAGGGAGATCGAGCAGTACTTC
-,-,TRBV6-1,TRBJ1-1,CASSEANWNTEAFF,TGTGCCAGCAGTGAAGCGAATTGGAACACTGAAGCTTTCTTT
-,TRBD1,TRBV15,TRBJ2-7,CATSTEGTGEIHEQYF,TGTGCCACCAGCACCGAGGGGACAGGGGAGATCCACGAGCAGTACTTC
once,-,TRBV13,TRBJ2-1,CASSFRGAGNEQFF,TGTGCCAGCAGCTTCAGGGGGGCTGGGAATGAGCAGTTCTTC
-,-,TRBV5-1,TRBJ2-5,CASSLSPPETQYF,TGCGCCAGCAGCTTGTCCCCTCCAGAGACCCAGTACTTC
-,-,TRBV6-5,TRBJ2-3,CASSYQTGRTDTQYF,TGTGCCAGCAGTTACCAGACAGGACGCACAGATACGCAGTATTTT
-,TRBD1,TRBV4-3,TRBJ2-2,CASSPTGATGELFF,TGCGCCAGCAGCCCTACAGGGGCCACCGGGGAGCTGTTTTTT